These T cell receptor beta chains were read from a single sample in a study of TIL therapy for anti-PD-1-resistant metastatic lung cancer. Repertoires were generated with immunoSEQ multiplex PCR, while TCRdb's copy carries only in-frame clones and drops some. Found here are approximately 87,000 clones, approximately 65% of them singletons; the top ten hold approximately 11%. Specimen: tumor tissue, collected at baseline. Every receptor here comes from a person between 25 and 80 years old with non-small cell lung cancer. CDR3s include the opening cysteine and the closing phenylalanine or tryptophan. Fields, in order: J gene, V gene, clone size, D gene, CDR3 protein, CDR3 DNA. The D gene is left open where the match is weak. The listing skips clone size in some rows; elsewhere it reads once, few, many or a size class.

>TRBJ1-2|TRBV28|once|.
CASESNYGYTF
TGTGCCAGCGAGTCTAACTATGGCTACACCTTC
>TRBJ2-7|TRBV6-5|.|.
CASWGTRPVGYF
TGTGCCAGCTGGGGGACAAGGCCGGTGGGGTACTTC
>TRBJ2-2|TRBV19|few|.
CASSPYNTGELFF
TGTGCCAGTAGTCCATATAACACCGGGGAGCTGTTTTTT
>TRBJ1-3|TRBV4-2|.|TRBD1
CASSQARTGLGGNTIYF
TGTGCCAGCAGCCAGGCAAGGACAGGGTTAGGGGGAAACACCATATATTTT
>TRBJ2-5|TRBV19|.|.
CASSISGRGEETQYF
TGTGCCAGTAGTATTAGCGGACGGGGAGAAGAGACCCAGTACTTC
>TRBJ1-3|TRBV27|.|.
CASSRDRASGNTIYF
TGTGCCAGCAGCCGCGACAGAGCCTCTGGAAACACCATATATTTT
>TRBJ2-5|TRBV6-6|.|.
CASSYAGRETQYF
TGTGCCAGCAGTTACGCCGGACGCGAGACCCAGTACTTC
>TRBJ1-1|TRBV13|once|.
CASSPSDTEAFF
TGTGCCAGCAGCCCCTCGGACACTGAAGCTTTCTTT
>TRBJ2-5|TRBV11-2|few|TRBD2
CASSSSRGGETQYF
TGTGCCAGCAGCTCCTCGCGGGGGGGCGAGACCCAGTACTTC
>TRBJ2-2|TRBV29-1|.|TRBD1
CSVRDRGIDTGELFF
TGCAGCGTGCGTGACAGGGGTATTGACACCGGGGAGCTGTTTTTT
>TRBJ2-7|TRBV6-1|few|.
CASSEAYAPYEQYF
TGTGCCAGCAGTGAAGCGTACGCACCCTACGAGCAGTACTTC
>TRBJ1-3|TRBV11-2|few|.
CASSKQGTLGNTIYF
TGTGCCAGCTCCAAACAGGGAACGTTGGGAAACACCATATATTTT
>TRBJ1-6|TRBV6-5|few|.
CASSYVAGRMASPLHF
TGTGCCAGCAGTTACGTGGCAGGGAGGATGGCTTCACCCCTCCACTTT
>TRBJ1-5|TRBV2|few|.
CASSGDFSNQPQHF
TGTGCCAGCTCGGGTGACTTCAGCAATCAGCCCCAGCATTTT
>TRBJ2-1|TRBV29-1|few|.
CSGGPNNEQFF
TGCAGCGGGGGACCGAACAATGAGCAGTTCTTC
>TRBJ2-7|TRBV5-4|few|.
CASSRQFGEQYF
TGTGCCAGCAGCCGCCAGTTCGGCGAGCAGTACTTC
>TRBJ2-2|TRBV7-8|few|.
CASSLVRTGELFF
TGTGCCAGCAGCTTAGTGCGCACCGGGGAGCTGTTTTTT
>TRBJ2-1|TRBV10-3|.|.
CAIRDLTYNEQFF
TGTGCCATCAGGGACCTAACCTACAATGAGCAGTTCTTC
>TRBJ1-6|TRBV9|.|.
CASSVEGGPPLHF
TGTGCCAGCAGCGTGGAGGGGGGGCCACCCCTCCACTTT
>TRBJ2-5|TRBV28|.|.
CASTPSPGAGGKTQYF
TGTGCCAGCACCCCTTCCCCAGGGGCCGGCGGAAAGACCCAGTACTTC